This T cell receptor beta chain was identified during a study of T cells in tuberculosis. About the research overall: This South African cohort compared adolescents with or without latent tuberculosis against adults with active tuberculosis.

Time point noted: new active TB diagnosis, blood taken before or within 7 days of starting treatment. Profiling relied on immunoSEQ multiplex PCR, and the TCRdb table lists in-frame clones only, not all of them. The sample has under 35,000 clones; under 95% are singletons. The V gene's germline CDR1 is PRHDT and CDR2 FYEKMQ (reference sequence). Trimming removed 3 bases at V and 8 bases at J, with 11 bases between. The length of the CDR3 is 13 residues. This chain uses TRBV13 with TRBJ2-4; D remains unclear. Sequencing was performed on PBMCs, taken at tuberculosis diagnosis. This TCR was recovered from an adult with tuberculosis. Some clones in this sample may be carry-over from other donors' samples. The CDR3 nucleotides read TGTGCCAGCAGCTTTGTAGATCGAGACATTCAGTACTTC. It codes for CASSFVDRDIQYF.